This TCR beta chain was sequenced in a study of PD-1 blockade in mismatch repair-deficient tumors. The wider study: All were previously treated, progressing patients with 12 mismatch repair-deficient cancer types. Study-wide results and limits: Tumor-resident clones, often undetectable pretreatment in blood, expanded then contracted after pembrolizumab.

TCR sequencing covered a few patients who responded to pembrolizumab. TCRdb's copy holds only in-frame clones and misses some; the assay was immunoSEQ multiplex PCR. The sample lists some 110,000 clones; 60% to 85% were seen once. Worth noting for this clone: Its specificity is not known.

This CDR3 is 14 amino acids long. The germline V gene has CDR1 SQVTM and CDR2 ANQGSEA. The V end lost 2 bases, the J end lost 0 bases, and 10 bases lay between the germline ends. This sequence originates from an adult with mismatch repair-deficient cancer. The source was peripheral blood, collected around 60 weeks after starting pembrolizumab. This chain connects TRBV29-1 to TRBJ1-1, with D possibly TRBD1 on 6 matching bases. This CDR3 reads CSVEQTGMNTEAFF. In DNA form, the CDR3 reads TGCAGCGTTGAACAGACAGGCATGAACACTGAAGCTTTCTTT.